The TCR beta chain under discussion was sequenced for a study of high-grade serous ovarian cancer treatment subgroups. In the study overall: Each sample yielded on average 7,494 unique TCR beta rearrangements from 13,000 or so reads. Findings and caveats of the study: Repertoire similarity ranged about 0.1 to 0.79 between tumors of one patient. Bulk tumor TCR sequencing gave no spatial information.

The tumor samples were collected prior to definitive surgery or chemotherapy. Repertoires were generated with immunoSEQ multiplex PCR, while TCRdb's copy carries only in-frame clones and drops some. The profile shows 4,500 or so clones, around 70% of them singletons. A remark on this clone: Its target is unknown.

Sequencing was performed on tumor tissue. This sequence was found in a human donor with high-grade serous ovarian cancer.

For the CDR3, the DNA is TGTGCCAGCAGCTTGGAGGGGTATGAGCAGTTCTTC. This sequence encodes CASSLEGYEQFF. The gene calls are TRBV7-9 and TRBJ2-1; maybe TRBD2 (6 bases). The ends were cut back, 3 bases at V and 8 bases at J, with 8 bases in the middle. The V gene's germline CDR1 is SEHNR and CDR2 FQNEAQ (reference sequence). The CDR3 totals 12 residues.